This T cell receptor beta chain was retrieved from a study of OX40 agonist ivuxolimab in advanced cancers. Overall study context: Administration of intravenous ivuxolimab to patients occurred every 2 weeks at 0.01 to 10 mg/kg. Of the participants, approximately 44% had some prior anti-PD-1, anti-PD-L1 or anti-CTLA-4 therapy, which was allowed. Dose-escalation patients were diagnosed with hepatocellular carcinoma, melanoma, renal cell cancer or head and neck cancer.

With regard to this clone: What it binds is unknown.

Study-wide findings and caveats: Certain nonresponders additionally had low normalized T-cell clonal expansion.

Germline V gene sequence: CDR1 SGHNT, CDR2 YYREEE (reference sequence). V shed 4 bases and J shed 6 bases, with 12 bases lying between them. This CDR3 is built from 13 residues. TCRdb's table, derived via immunoSEQ multiplex PCR, lists solely in-frame clones and lacks some. Counted here are 75,000 to 95,000 clones, 84% occurring once; the ten biggest clones make up roughly 0.48%. Sample: CD4+ or CD8+ T cells sorted from blood, taken in a trial of the OX40 agonist ivuxolimab. The gene calls are TRBV5-4 and TRBJ2-3; D ambiguous. The receptor was derived from an adult with an advanced solid tumor such as melanoma, head and neck, liver or kidney cancer. The CDR3, as DNA: TGTGCCAGCAGCGATGGCCCCCTGGATACGCAGTATTTT. Translated: CASSDGPLDTQYF.